The 20 T cell receptor beta chains listed next were all sequenced from one sample in a study of Ad26.COV2.S vaccination and SARS-CoV-2 variants (dated by TCRdb to the early 2020s). Libraries were made using the immunoSEQ multiplex PCR assay. The immuneACCESS repertoire file appears here via TCRdb, limited to in-frame rearrangements. These files lack a portion of the clones; in checked studies, under half of the deficit traces to unresolved V genes, and the cause of the others is not known. A total of approximately 420,000 clones appear in this sample, around 89% of them only once. In total, the top ten clones hold about 3.6% of the sample. The sample's treatment or condition label, in plain terms: 19 received Ad26.COV2.S at low or high dose, single or two shots; 5 received placebo; per-sample allocation not given. For vaccine and placebo recipients, repertoires were sequenced using samples collected on day 63 after the first injection.

The source was peripheral blood, collected in a trial of Ad26.COV2.S vaccine versus placebo. The origin of the receptors is a person aged 18-65 years who received the Ad26.COV2.S COVID-19 vaccine or a placebo.

This rearrangement joins TRBV7-2 to TRBJ1-5, with TRBD1 as a possible D gene (5 bases). V lost 1 base and J lost 7, with 14 bases in between. This CDR3 spans 15 amino acids. Germline V lookup: CDR1 SGHTA, CDR2 FQGNSA. The CDR3 here is CASSLGGGVRQPQHF. CDR3 sequence (DNA): TGTGCCAGCAGCTTAGGTGGAGGGGTACGGCAGCCCCAGCATTTT.

This clone was picked up one time. The V gene is TRBV19, the J gene TRBJ1-6, with 8 bases fitting TRBD1. The CDR3 runs 17 residues. Germline V lookup: CDR1 LNHDA, CDR2 SQIVND (reference sequence). The V segment lost 3 bases and the J segment 7 bases; nucleotides outside the gene matches: 11. The CDR3, as DNA: TGTGCCAGTAGTATGGGAGGATGGGGACAGGCAAATTCACCCCTCCACTTT. It encodes CASSMGGWGQANSPLHF.

This chain joins TRBV6-5 and TRBJ1-6; weak D call: TRBD1 (6 bases). Germline lookup yields CDR1 MNHEY and CDR2 SVGAGI. The CDR3 has 15 amino acids. Trimming pared 11 bases from V and 0 bases from J, leaving 14 bases between. This CDR3 is CAAKGGPSYNSPLHF. In nucleotides, the CDR3 is TGTGCCGCCAAGGGGGGTCCCTCCTATAATTCACCCCTCCACTTT.

V and J are TRBV5-1 and TRBJ2-7, with 9 bases that match TRBD1. V shed 4 bases, J shed 3 bases, and the junction held 14 bases outside the gene matches. Germline values: CDR1 SGHRS, CDR2 YFSETQ. CDR3 size: 17 residues. The CDR3, as DNA: TGCGCCAGCAGCATAGGCTACAGGGGGCGCAGGTTCTACGAGCAGTACTTC. This encodes CASSIGYRGRRFYEQYF.

This clone was picked up one time. This chain links TRBV24-1 with TRBJ1-3; possible D gene TRBD1, 6 bases. Germline loops: CDR1 KGHDR, CDR2 SFDVKD. The CDR3 loop spans 15 amino acids. Trimming stripped 3 bases from V and 8 bases from J, with 16 bases between. The chain's CDR3 is CATSDDSGAGDTIYF. As DNA, the CDR3 is TGTGCCACCAGTGATGATTCAGGGGCCGGGGACACCATATATTTT.

This clone was counted between two and nine times. The J gene is TRBJ1-6, the V gene TRBV6-4, with a weak D call TRBD1 (6 bases). V was trimmed by 7 bases and J by 5 bases, leaving 9 bases between them. Germline CDR1 MRHNA, CDR2 SNTAGT. The CDR3 is 13 residues long. For the CDR3, the DNA is TGTGCCAGCAATCCAGGGGATAATTCACCCCTCCACTTT. Protein sequence: CASNPGDNSPLHF.

A note on this clone: An end of the junction differs from the germline gene, which may be a read error. V gene TRBV6-1 combines with J gene TRBJ2-1, with D perhaps being TRBD1 or TRBD2 (5 bases each). From germline, CDR1 is MNHNS and CDR2 SASEGT. The CDR3 consists of 15 residues. The CDR3 region is CASREGTGTYNEQFF. The CDR3 DNA follows: TGTGCCAGCAGAGAAGGGACCGGAACCTACAATGAGCAGTTCTTC.

As concerns this clone: Other DNA sequences in the sample encode the same CDR3. This chain connects TRBV13 to TRBJ2-3; TRBD1 agrees at 7 bases. The CDR3 consists of 15 residues. From germline, CDR1 is PRHDT and CDR2 FYEKMQ (reference sequence). The ends lost 4 bases at V and 0 bases at J; junction bases unmatched: 4. The CDR3 nucleotides read TGTGCCAGCAGCTCCCGGGACAGAAGCACAGATACGCAGTATTTT. It encodes CASSSRDRSTDTQYF.

The rearrangement joins TRBV30 to TRBJ2-5; 14 positions agree with TRBD2. Germline lookup yields CDR1 GTSNPN and CDR2 SVGIG (reference sequence). The V segment lost 5 bases and the J segment 2 bases; nucleotides outside the gene matches: 7. The CDR3 loop spans 16 amino acids. CDR3 nucleotide sequence: TGTGCCTGGTCGGGACTAGCGGGGGCAACGCAAGAGACCCAGTACTTC. Protein: CAWSGLAGATQETQYF.

V and J are TRBV7-3 and TRBJ2-2; 8 bases line up with TRBD1. Germline V gene sequence: CDR1 SGHTA, CDR2 FQGTGA. V shed 5 bases and J 4 bases; nucleotides not matched to a gene: 3. This CDR3 has 14 residues. The CDR3, as DNA: TGTGCCAGCAGCCTCACAGGGGGCACCGGGGAGCTGTTTTTT. Translating gives CASSLTGGTGELFF.

The chain carries TRBV11-2 and TRBJ2-1; D ambiguous. The CDR3 sequence is 12 residues long. Per germline, CDR1 SGHAT and CDR2 FQNNGV. V lost 1 base to trimming and J lost 10 bases, with 8 bases between them. CDR3 sequence: CASSLAGLEQFF. The CDR3 DNA is TGTGCCAGCAGCTTAGCCGGGCTAGAGCAGTTCTTC.

The table lists this clone with a few counts. One end of the junction does not line up with germline, which may come from a read error. This chain uses TRBV7-7 with TRBJ2-1, with D hard to call. Per the germline V gene, CDR1 is SSHAT and CDR2 is FNYEAQ (reference sequence). The CDR3 is 16 residues long. CDR3 sequence: CASSPGVSSSYNEQFF. The CDR3 DNA sequence: TGTGCTAGCAGCCCTGGGGTTAGTAGCTCCTACAATGAGCAGTTCTTC.

The chain is built from TRBV29-1 and TRBJ2-5; 10 nucleotides align to TRBD1. Germline loops: CDR1 SQVTM, CDR2 ANQGSEA. The CDR3 totals 12 residues. V gave up 7 bases and J gave up 3 bases; unmatched junction bases: 2. The CDR3 region is CSGGTGEETQYF. The CDR3 DNA follows: TGCAGCGGCGGGACAGGGGAAGAGACCCAGTACTTC.

The gene calls are TRBV7-9 and TRBJ1-1; D is undetermined. The CDR3 totals 13 residues. Per the germline V gene, CDR1 is SEHNR and CDR2 is FQNEAQ (reference sequence). The V end lost 3 bases, the J end lost 0 bases, and 5 bases lay between the germline ends. CDR3 bases: TGTGCCAGCAGCTTCTCTATGAACACTGAAGCTTTCTTT. Amino acid sequence: CASSFSMNTEAFF.

V is TRBV10-3 and J is TRBJ2-1; 8 bases are shared with TRBD2. The CDR3 is made up of 15 amino acids. V was pared by 4 bases and J by 4 bases, with 6 bases of the junction left unmatched. Germline assignment: CDR1 ENHRY and CDR2 SYGVKD. Here the CDR3 DNA reads TGTGCCATCAGTGGAGAGGCGGGGGGATACAATGAGCAGTTCTTC. It is translated as CAISGEAGGYNEQFF.

This clone was observed a single time. The chain has TRBV7-2 and TRBJ1-2, with D possibly being TRBD1 (6 bases). The V end lost 1 base, the J end lost 8 bases, and 23 bases lay between the germline ends. This CDR3 contains 17 residues. Per germline, CDR1 SGHTA and CDR2 FQGNSA. As DNA, the CDR3 is TGTGCCAGCAGCTTAGTGGGGGGCGTAGGGACAATTGGAGGCTACACCTTC. Protein product: CASSLVGGVGTIGGYTF.

The V and J genes are TRBV27 and TRBJ2-3; D not resolved. Trimming took 8 bases from V and 2 from J, leaving 14 bases between them. There are 14 residues in the CDR3. The germline gives CDR1 MNHEY, CDR2 SMNVEV (reference sequence). The CDR3 bases are TGTGCCAGCGGCCCATCCACCCCCACAGATACGCAGTATTTT. Translated: CASGPSTPTDTQYF.

The J gene is TRBJ1-5, the V gene TRBV30, with a possible D match to TRBD1 (5 bases). CDR1 GTSNPN and CDR2 SVGIG come from the germline V gene (reference sequence). V was clipped by 5 bases and J by 2 bases, with 10 bases between them. The CDR3 length is 13 residues. The CDR3 nucleotides read TGTGCCTGGGGGCTGACAGGCAATCAGCCCCAGCATTTT. Translation: CAWGLTGNQPQHF.

The CDR3 region is CASEKGRGYTF. DNA for the CDR3: TGTGCCAGCGAGAAGGGTCGGGGCTACACCTTC. V and J are TRBV12-3 or TRBV12-4 and TRBJ1-2; D remains unclear. The CDR3 extends over 11 amino acids. The V and J ends lost 8 bases and 8 bases respectively, with 12 bases between them.

V is TRBV5-1 and J is TRBJ2-1; D perhaps matches TRBD2 (5 bases). The CDR3 is 15 amino acids. Trimming pared 0 bases from V and 1 base from J, leaving 8 bases between. The V gene's germline CDR1 is SGHRS and CDR2 YFSETQ. CDR3 in amino acids: CASSLDGESYNEQFF. The DNA of the CDR3 is TGCGCCAGCAGCTTGGACGGGGAATCCTACAATGAGCAGTTCTTC.